Below, 24 T cell receptor beta chains from the same sample are listed, as sequenced in a study of OX40 agonist ivuxolimab in advanced cancers. Profiled with immunoSEQ multiplex PCR; TCRdb holds only in-frame clones, not every one. Among about 90,000 clones listed, 75% to 95% were seen once. This material consisted of CD4+ or CD8+ T cells sorted from blood, taken in a trial of the OX40 agonist ivuxolimab. All receptors derive from an adult with an advanced solid tumor such as melanoma, head and neck, liver or kidney cancer.

V and J are TRBV10-3 and TRBJ2-5; 7 bases are shared with TRBD2. The V and J ends lost 2 bases and 5 bases, in that order; junction bases with no gene match: 11. CDR3 length: 16 residues. The germline V gene encodes CDR1 ENHRY and CDR2 SYGVKD. This chain's CDR3 is CAISEASSGIGETQYF. In DNA form, the CDR3 reads TGTGCCATCAGTGAGGCGTCTAGCGGAATTGGGGAGACCCAGTACTTC.

This rearrangement joins TRBV11-3 to TRBJ1-2; a weak D match, TRBD1 (5 bases). V lost 5 bases, J lost 7 bases, and 17 bases lay in between. Looked up from germline, CDR1 is SGHNT and CDR2 is YENEEA. The length of the CDR3 is 14 residues. The CDR3 protein is CASSQSTGVGGYTF. Here the CDR3 DNA reads TGTGCCAGCAGCCAAAGCACGGGGGTAGGTGGCTACACCTTC.

This chain links TRBV6-4 with TRBJ2-1; TRBD1 aligns across 7 bases. CDR1 and CDR2 from the germline V gene are MRHNA and SNTAGT. J gave up 3 bases and V 4 bases, and 9 bases lay outside the gene matches. The CDR3 covers 16 residues. This chain's CDR3 is CASSGKPGQNYNEQFF. The CDR3 DNA follows: TGTGCCAGCAGTGGGAAACCGGGACAGAACTACAATGAGCAGTTCTTC.

The genes are TRBV7-3 and TRBJ2-2, with 7 bases fitting TRBD2. Germline assignment: CDR1 SGHTA and CDR2 FQGTGA. V gave up 6 bases and J gave up 3 bases; unmatched junction bases: 7. The CDR3 contains 15 residues. The CDR3 spells CASSFQGGDTGELFF. CDR3 DNA sequence: TGTGCCAGCAGTTTTCAGGGAGGGGACACCGGGGAGCTGTTTTTT. The variable domain in full, with the rest retrieved from reference TRBV7-3 and TRBJ2-2, is GAGVSQTPSNKVTEKGKYVELRCDPISGHTALYWYRQSLGQGPEFLIYFQGTGAADDSGLPNDRFFAVRPEGSVSTLKIQRTERGDSAVYLCASSFQGGDTGELFFGEGSRLTVL.

The chain uses TRBV5-1 and TRBJ1-5; 7 bases line up with TRBD1. Germline V CDR1 and CDR2: SGHRS, YFSETQ. J gave up 5 bases and V 2 bases, and 7 bases lay outside the gene matches. This CDR3 has 15 amino acids. This CDR3 reads CASSLQTGDDQPQHF. In DNA form, the CDR3 reads TGCGCCAGCAGCTTACAAACAGGGGATGATCAGCCCCAGCATTTT.

The J gene is TRBJ1-4, the V gene TRBV5-8; D remains unclear. Trimming removed 1 base from V and 8 bases from J, with 6 bases in between. Looked up from germline, CDR1 is SGHTS and CDR2 is YDEGEE. The CDR3 consists of 12 residues. The CDR3, as DNA: TGTGCCAGCAGCTTGTATGGCGAAAAACTGTTTTTT. Protein product: CASSLYGEKLFF.

The chain couples TRBV29-1 to TRBJ2-1, with a tentative D call TRBD1 (5 bases). With 3 bases removed from V and 3 bases from J, the gap between germline ends came to 12 bases. Per the germline V gene, CDR1 is SQVTM and CDR2 is ANQGSEA. The CDR3 is 14 residues long. The CDR3 loop reads CSVDWGVLYNEQFF. Here the CDR3 DNA reads TGCAGCGTTGATTGGGGCGTCCTCTACAATGAGCAGTTCTTC.

This chain uses TRBV7-9 with TRBJ2-1; weak D call: TRBD2 (5 bases). Per germline, CDR1 SEHNR and CDR2 FQNEAQ (reference sequence). The CDR3 loop spans 12 amino acids. V lost 4 bases and J 9 bases, leaving 10 bases between the germline ends. The DNA of the CDR3 is TGTGCCAGCAGCTCTCTAGCAAGTGAGCAGTTCTTC. It yields the protein CASSSLASEQFF.

The rearrangement uses TRBV6-1 and TRBJ1-2; 10 bases are a match to TRBD1. This CDR3 region has 13 residues. Germline-derived CDR1 and CDR2 are MNHNS and SASEGT. V gave up 7 bases and J gave up 6 bases; unmatched junction bases: 5. The CDR3 nucleotides are TGTGCCAGCAACCCGGACAGGGGGAATGGCTACACCTTC. It translates to CASNPDRGNGYTF.

The gene calls are TRBV7-2 and TRBJ2-7, with 9 bases aligning to TRBD2. Germline values: CDR1 SGHTA, CDR2 FQGNSA. V lost 0 bases to trimming and J lost 7 bases; unmatched junction nucleotides: 7. This CDR3 spans 15 amino acids. CDR3 residues: CASSLAASGTWEQYF. CDR3 nucleotide sequence: TGTGCCAGCAGCTTAGCCGCTAGCGGGACCTGGGAGCAGTACTTC.

V is TRBV29-1 and J is TRBJ1-2; the D gene is possibly TRBD1 (5 bases). V dropped 6 bases and J dropped 1 base, with 15 bases sitting between them. The CDR3 is 14 residues long. Germline CDR1 reads SQVTM; CDR2 reads ANQGSEA. CDR3 nucleotides: TGCAGCGTCGACGACAGCCGTGATAACTATGGCTACACCTTC. This codes for CSVDDSRDNYGYTF.

J is TRBJ2-7 and V is TRBV6-5; a possible D gene is TRBD2 (6 bases). Trimming stripped 0 bases from V and 3 bases from J, with 12 bases between. Germline loops: CDR1 MNHEY, CDR2 SVGAGI. The CDR3 consists of 15 residues. This CDR3 is CASSYSDGRGYEQYF. Written as DNA, the CDR3 is TGTGCCAGCAGTTACTCGGACGGGCGGGGCTACGAGCAGTACTTC.

The J gene is TRBJ2-7, the V gene TRBV5-8, with D possibly called TRBD1 or TRBD2 (5 bases each). V was cut by 4 bases and J by 6 bases, with 11 bases left in between. Germline V gene sequence: CDR1 SGHTS, CDR2 YDEGEE. This CDR3 is built from 12 residues. The CDR3 nucleotides are TGTGCCAGCAGCCCTATTGGGGGCGAGCAGTACTTC. Translating gives CASSPIGGEQYF. Full variable domain (missing parts from reference TRBV5-8 and TRBJ2-7): EAGVTQSPTHLIKTRGQQATLRCSPISGHTSVYWYQQALGLGLQFLLWYDEGEERNRGNFPPRFSGRQFPNYSSELNVNALELEDSALYLCASSPIGGEQYFGPGTRLTVT.

This clone showed up just once. CDR3 DNA: TGTGCCAGCAGCTTAGGTTGGGACGCCGAGCAGTACTTC. Translating gives CASSLGWDAEQYF. V is TRBV7-9 and J is TRBJ2-7; D might be TRBD1 or TRBD2, each matching 5 bases. The CDR3 has 13 amino acids. Looked up from germline, CDR1 is SEHNR and CDR2 is FQNEAQ (reference sequence). Trimming left V 1 base short and J 6 bases short, with 10 bases between.

This CDR3 reads CASSLGQGADYGYTF. DNA of the CDR3: TGTGCCAGCAGCTTGGGACAGGGGGCCGACTATGGCTACACCTTC. V gene TRBV5-4 combines with J gene TRBJ1-2, with 10 nucleotides matching TRBD1. This CDR3 spans 15 amino acids. The V segment lost 0 bases and the J segment 3 bases; nucleotides outside the gene matches: 2. The germline CDR1 and CDR2 sequences are SGHNT and YYREEE (reference sequence).

The genes are TRBV7-2 and TRBJ2-6; no clear D. CDR3 length: 16 residues. The V and J ends lost 4 bases and 2 bases respectively, with 12 bases between them. Per the germline V gene, CDR1 is SGHTA and CDR2 is FQGNSA. CDR3 DNA: TGTGCCAGCAGCTCATCCGGGCACACTGGGGCCAACGTCCTGACTTTC. Translated: CASSSSGHTGANVLTF. The variable domain in full, with the rest retrieved from reference TRBV7-2 and TRBJ2-6, is GAGVSQSPSNKVTEKGKDVELRCDPISGHTALYWYRQSLGQGLEFLIYFQGNSAPDKSGLPSDRFSAERTGGSVSTLTIQRTQQEDSAVYLCASSSSGHTGANVLTFGAGSRLTVL.

The chain recombines TRBV18 with TRBJ2-2; possibly TRBD2 for D (5 bases). The V gene's germline CDR1 is KGHSH and CDR2 LQKENI. CDR3 length: 13 amino acids. V lost 1 base to trimming and J lost 6 bases, with 6 bases between them. CDR3 protein: CASSPQGAGELFF. The CDR3 DNA reads TGTGCCAGCTCACCACAGGGAGCCGGGGAGCTGTTTTTT. Complete variable domain (other parts from reference TRBV18 and TRBJ2-2): NAGVMQNPRHLVRRRGQEARLRCSPMKGHSHVYWYRQLPEEGLKFMVYLQKENIIDESGMPKERFSAEFPKEGPSILRIQQVVRGDSAAYFCASSPQGAGELFFGEGSRLTVL.

The chain couples TRBV30 to TRBJ2-6; 7 bases fit TRBD1. Germline trimming cut 2 bases from V and 0 bases from J; bases unmatched to any gene: 7. The CDR3 extends over 17 amino acids. The germline CDR1 and CDR2 sequences are GTSNPN and SVGIG (reference sequence). DNA of the CDR3: TGTGCCTGGAGTTGGGACAGAACTAGCTCTGGGGCCAACGTCCTGACTTTC. Translated, it gives CAWSWDRTSSGANVLTF.

The J gene is TRBJ2-5, the V gene TRBV11-3; 11 nucleotides line up with TRBD2. V was clipped by 5 bases and J by 2 bases; unmatched bases: 4. The CDR3 runs 15 residues. Germline V CDR1 and CDR2: SGHNT, YENEEA. CDR3 sequence (DNA): TGTGCCAGCAGCCGGGGACTAGCGGTGCAAGAGACCCAGTACTTC. Encoded protein: CASSRGLAVQETQYF.

The chain links TRBV5-4 to TRBJ2-1; TRBD1 might be the D (6 bases). CDR1 SGHNT and CDR2 YYREEE come from the germline V gene (reference sequence). The V end lost 3 bases, the J end lost 6 bases, and 13 bases lay between the germline ends. This CDR3 region has 14 residues. CDR3 amino acids: CASSSTSDSNEQFF. The CDR3 DNA reads TGTGCCAGCAGCTCAACGTCGGACAGCAATGAGCAGTTCTTC.

The gene calls are TRBV5-1 and TRBJ2-3; 10 nucleotides agree with TRBD1. CDR1 is SGHRS and CDR2 is YFSETQ in the germline V gene. The CDR3 totals 13 residues. V lost 7 bases to trimming and J lost 5 bases; unmatched junction nucleotides: 4. This CDR3 is CASGTGVLDTQYF. The CDR3 DNA sequence: TGCGCCAGCGGGACAGGGGTGCTAGATACGCAGTATTTT.

This chain joins TRBV6-5 and TRBJ1-1; no firm D call. There are 15 residues in the CDR3. The germline CDR1 and CDR2 sequences are MNHEY and SVGAGI. With 1 base removed from V and 0 bases from J, the gap between germline ends came to 9 bases. As DNA, the CDR3 is TGTGCCAGCAGTTACTTAGCAGGCCTGAACACTGAAGCTTTCTTT. As protein: CASSYLAGLNTEAFF.

The CDR3 loop is CASSLVGDSHAFF. The CDR3 bases are TGTGCCAGCAGCTTAGTTGGTGACAGCCACGCTTTCTTT. V is TRBV7-9 and J is TRBJ1-1; possible D gene TRBD1, 5 bases. There are 13 residues in the CDR3. Trimming cost V 1 base and J 11 bases, with 14 bases left between them. Per the germline V gene, CDR1 is SEHNR and CDR2 is FQNEAQ (reference sequence). Drawing the rest from reference TRBV7-9 and TRBJ1-1, the complete variable domain is DTGVSQNPRHKITKRGQNVTFRCDPISEHNRLYWYRQTLGQGPEFLTYFQNEAQLEKSRLLSDRFSAERPKGSFSTLEIQRTEQGDSAMYLCASSLVGDSHAFFGQGTRLTVV.

The rearrangement uses TRBV29-1 and TRBJ1-2; weak D call: TRBD1 (6 bases). Germline V gene data show CDR1 as SQVTM and CDR2 as ANQGSEA. This CDR3 has 11 amino acids. Trimming removed 7 bases from V and 13 bases from J, with 19 bases in between. In nucleotides, the CDR3 is TGCAGCGCCGGGACACAGACTTGGGGCACCTTC. Its translation: CSAGTQTWGTF.